A selection of T cell receptor beta chains follows, all from one sample in a study of early T cells in non-severe SARS-CoV-2 infection. TCRdb re-derived calls from the 5' RACE reads in MiXCR, one entry per CDR3 protein. The sample includes 20,000 to 30,000 distinct CDR3 sequences, around 4% of them seen just once. Input material: whole blood. These receptors were obtained from an adult who was a healthcare worker with PCR-confirmed SARS-CoV-2 infection or an uninfected control (not recorded which). Each CDR3 is given with its conserved first and last residue. A D gene is named only where the DNA matches it firmly. For some rows the clone size is stated as once, few or many, or as a class when expanded; others skip it.

j_call	d_call	clone_size	v_call	cdr3_aa	cdr3_nt
TRBJ2-7	TRBD2	few	TRBV7-2	CASSFITVLAGEYEQYF	TGTGCCAGCAGCTTCATAACGGTACTAGCGGGAGAGTACGAGCAGTACTTC
TRBJ1-2	TRBD1	many	TRBV7-2	CASSSQGAGYGYTF	TGTGCCAGCAGCTCACAGGGGGCCGGCTATGGCTACACCTTC
TRBJ2-7	TRBD1	many	TRBV6-1	CASSGQGWEQYF	TGTGCCAGCAGTGGACAGGGCTGGGAGCAGTACTTC
TRBJ2-7	-	many	TRBV2	CASIYQGNPYEQYF	TGTGCCAGCATCTATCAGGGGAACCCCTACGAGCAGTACTTC
TRBJ2-3	-	many	TRBV9	CASSVAAGESTDTQYF	TGTGCCAGCAGCGTAGCGGCAGGGGAAAGCACAGATACGCAGTATTTT
TRBJ2-7	-	many	TRBV7-2	CASSRTQSSYEQYF	TGTGCCAGCAGTCGGACTCAATCCTCCTACGAGCAGTACTTC
TRBJ2-3	-	medium-sized	TRBV4-2	CASSQENPGDTQYF	TGTGCCAGCAGCCAGGAAAACCCTGGGGATACGCAGTATTTT
TRBJ1-6	-	many	TRBV30	CAWTDGRPTGSPLHF	TGTGCCTGGACTGATGGACGGCCCACAGGATCACCCCTCCACTTT
TRBJ2-1	-	many	TRBV7-9	CASSLNGNHNEQFF	TGTGCCAGCAGCTTGAACGGGAACCACAATGAGCAGTTCTTC
TRBJ1-5	-	many	TRBV28	CAARGGLGNQPQHF	TGTGCCGCCCGGGGGGGATTAGGGAATCAGCCCCAGCATTTT
TRBJ2-7	-	many	TRBV20-1	CSARPDSYEQYF	TGCAGTGCTAGACCGGACAGCTACGAGCAGTACTTC
TRBJ2-2	-	few	TRBV7-6	CASSSSALGTGELFF	TGTGCCAGCAGCTCCAGCGCGCTCGGCACCGGGGAGCTGTTTTTT
TRBJ2-3	TRBD1	many	TRBV6-1	CASSNGQGADTQYF	TGTGCCAGCAGTAACGGACAGGGCGCGGATACGCAGTATTTT
TRBJ1-5	TRBD1	many	TRBV18	CASSTGTGGVDQPQHF	TGTGCCAGCTCAACTGGGACAGGGGGAGTGGATCAGCCCCAGCATTTT
TRBJ1-1	-	many	TRBV29-1	CSVDGARGDTEAFF	TGCAGCGTTGATGGGGCCAGGGGCGACACTGAAGCTTTCTTT
TRBJ2-4	-	many	TRBV5-1	CASSLVGGVGKNIQYF	TGCGCCAGCAGCTTGGTGGGAGGTGTCGGCAAAAACATTCAGTACTTC
TRBJ2-1	-	many	TRBV3-1	CASSHADISYNEQFF	TGTGCCAGCAGCCATGCGGATATCTCCTACAATGAGCAGTTCTTC
TRBJ2-7	TRBD2	many	TRBV2	CASSETGLETTEQYF	TGTGCCAGCAGTGAAACGGGACTAGAGACGACGGAGCAGTACTTC
TRBJ2-7	-	many	TRBV10-3	CAISDRGGSYEQYF	TGTGCCATCAGTGATCGTGGGGGTTCCTACGAGCAGTACTTC
TRBJ2-7	TRBD2	few	TRBV27	CASSFGGSGSEQYF	TGTGCCAGCAGTTTCGGCGGGAGCGGAAGCGAGCAGTACTTC
TRBJ1-2	-	many	TRBV7-2	CASRERGLWEDGYTF	TGTGCCAGCAGAGAAAGGGGACTGTGGGAGGATGGCTACACCTTC
TRBJ2-3	-	few	TRBV29-1	CSVGTSYGTDTQYF	TGCAGCGTTGGAACCTCTTACGGGACAGATACGCAGTATTTT
TRBJ2-6	-	many	TRBV7-2	CASSLGQGSGANVLTF	TGTGCCAGCAGCCTAGGGCAGGGTTCTGGGGCCAACGTCCTGACTTTC
TRBJ1-4	TRBD1	many	TRBV6-1	CASMGQLNEKLFF	TGTGCCAGCATGGGACAGCTTAATGAAAAACTGTTTTTT
TRBJ2-2	-	many	TRBV29-1	CSAGGTMNTGELFF	TGCAGCGCTGGAGGGACAATGAACACCGGGGAGCTGTTTTTT
TRBJ2-1	TRBD1	many	TRBV27	CASSFDRGNEQFF	TGTGCCAGCAGTTTCGACAGGGGCAATGAGCAGTTCTTC
TRBJ1-1	-	many	TRBV20-1	CSAFSGRTPTEAFF	TGCAGTGCTTTTTCGGGCCGGACGCCCACTGAAGCTTTCTTT
TRBJ2-5	-	few	TRBV5-1	CASSGQKETQYF	TGCGCCAGCAGCGGACAGAAAGAGACCCAGTACTTC
TRBJ2-2	-	-	TRBV5-1	CASSFLATIPGELFF	TGCGCCAGCAGCTTTCTAGCTACGATCCCCGGGGAGCTGTTTTTT